The 2 T cell receptor beta chains below were found in one sample sequenced in a study of T-cell memory formation after mild COVID-19. TCRdb ran MiXCR on the 5' RACE reads and lists one entry per CDR3 protein. This sample yields a few hundred thousand distinct CDR3 sequences, of which roughly 21% are seen a single time; approximately 8.4% belongs to the top ten. Sequenced sample: PBMCs or a T cell subset sorted from them (not recorded which). These receptors all come from an adult woman who had mild COVID-19 (a few samples of this study predate the infection). Cell type and time point are not known.

The chain is built from TRBV12-3 or TRBV12-4 and TRBJ2-7; the D gene is possibly TRBD1 (6 bases). This CDR3 has 15 residues. V lost 3 bases and J 1 base, leaving 13 bases between the germline ends. CDR3 DNA sequence: TGTGCCAGCAGTTTGCCGGACAGAGTTTCCTACGAGCAGTACTTC. Its protein is CASSLPDRVSYEQYF.

J is TRBJ2-1 and V is TRBV30; 8 positions agree with TRBD1. CDR1 and CDR2 from the germline V gene are GTSNPN and SVGIG (reference sequence). The CDR3 length is 13 residues. With V trimmed by 5 bases and J by 3 bases, 3 bases remained unmatched. The CDR3 region has the DNA TGTGCCTGGGGACAGGGTAACTACAATGAGCAGTTCTTC. Translating it yields CAWGQGNYNEQFF.